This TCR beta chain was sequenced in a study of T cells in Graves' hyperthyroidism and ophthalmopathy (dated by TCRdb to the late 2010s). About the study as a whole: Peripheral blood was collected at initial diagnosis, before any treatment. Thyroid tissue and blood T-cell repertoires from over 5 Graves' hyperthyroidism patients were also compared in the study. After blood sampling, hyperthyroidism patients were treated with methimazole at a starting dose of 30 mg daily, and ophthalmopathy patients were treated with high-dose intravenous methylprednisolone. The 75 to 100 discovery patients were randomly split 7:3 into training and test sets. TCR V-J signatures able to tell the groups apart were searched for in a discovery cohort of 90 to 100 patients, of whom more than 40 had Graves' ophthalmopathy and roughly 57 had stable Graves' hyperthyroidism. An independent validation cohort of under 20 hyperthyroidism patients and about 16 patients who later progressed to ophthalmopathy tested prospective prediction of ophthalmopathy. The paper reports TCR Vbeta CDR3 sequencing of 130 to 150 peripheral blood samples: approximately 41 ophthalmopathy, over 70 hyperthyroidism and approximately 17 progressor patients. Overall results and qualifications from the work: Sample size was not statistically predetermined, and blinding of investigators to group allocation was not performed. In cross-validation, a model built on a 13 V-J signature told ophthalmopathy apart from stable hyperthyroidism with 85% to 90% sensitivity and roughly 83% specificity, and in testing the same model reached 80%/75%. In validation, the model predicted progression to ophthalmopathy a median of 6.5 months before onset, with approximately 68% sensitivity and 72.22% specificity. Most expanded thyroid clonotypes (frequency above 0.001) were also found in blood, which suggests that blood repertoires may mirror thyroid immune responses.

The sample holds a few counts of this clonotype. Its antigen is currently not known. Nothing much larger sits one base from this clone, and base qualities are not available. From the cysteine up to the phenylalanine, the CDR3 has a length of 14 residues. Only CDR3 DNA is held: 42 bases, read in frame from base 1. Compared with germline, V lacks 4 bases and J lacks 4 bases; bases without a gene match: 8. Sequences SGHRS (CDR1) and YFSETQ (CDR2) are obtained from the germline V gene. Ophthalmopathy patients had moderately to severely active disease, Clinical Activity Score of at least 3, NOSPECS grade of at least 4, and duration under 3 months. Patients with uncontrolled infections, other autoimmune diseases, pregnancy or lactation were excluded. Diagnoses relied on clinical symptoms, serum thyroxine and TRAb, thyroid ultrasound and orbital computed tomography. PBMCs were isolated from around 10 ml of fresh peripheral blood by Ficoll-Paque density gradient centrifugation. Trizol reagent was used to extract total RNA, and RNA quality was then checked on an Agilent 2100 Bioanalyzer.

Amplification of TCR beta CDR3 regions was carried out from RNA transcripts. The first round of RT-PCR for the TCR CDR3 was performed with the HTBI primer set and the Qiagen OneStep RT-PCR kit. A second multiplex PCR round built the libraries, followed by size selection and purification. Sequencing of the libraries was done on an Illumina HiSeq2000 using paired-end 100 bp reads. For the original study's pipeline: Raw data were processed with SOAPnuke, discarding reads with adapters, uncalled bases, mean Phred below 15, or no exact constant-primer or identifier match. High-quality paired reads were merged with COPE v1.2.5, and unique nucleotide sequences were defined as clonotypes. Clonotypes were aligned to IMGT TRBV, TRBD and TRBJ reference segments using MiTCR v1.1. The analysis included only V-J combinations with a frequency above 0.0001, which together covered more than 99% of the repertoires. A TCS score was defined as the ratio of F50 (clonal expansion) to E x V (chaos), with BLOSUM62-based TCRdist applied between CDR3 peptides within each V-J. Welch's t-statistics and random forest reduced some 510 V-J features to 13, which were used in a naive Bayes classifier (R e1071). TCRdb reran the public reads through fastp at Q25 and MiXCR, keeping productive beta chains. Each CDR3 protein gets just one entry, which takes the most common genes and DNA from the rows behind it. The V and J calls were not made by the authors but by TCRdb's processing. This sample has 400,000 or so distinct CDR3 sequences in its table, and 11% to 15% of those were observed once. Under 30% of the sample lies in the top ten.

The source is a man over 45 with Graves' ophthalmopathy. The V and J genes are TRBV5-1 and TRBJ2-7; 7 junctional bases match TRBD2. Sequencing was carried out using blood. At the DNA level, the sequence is TGCGCCAGCAGCCTCGAGCGGGATGCTTACGAGCAGTACTTC. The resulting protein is CASSLERDAYEQYF.